What follows are 13 T cell receptor beta chains derived from one specimen sequenced in a study of OX40 agonist ivuxolimab in advanced cancers. Clones were sequenced by immunoSEQ multiplex PCR, and TCRdb holds only the in-frame ones, with some missing. The sample lists 50,000 or so clones; approximately 88% were seen once. This sample comprised CD4+ or CD8+ T cells sorted from blood, obtained in a trial of the OX40 agonist ivuxolimab. These receptors came from an adult with an advanced solid tumor such as melanoma, head and neck, liver or kidney cancer.

This chain links TRBV2 with TRBJ1-1; no definite D call. Germline lookup yields CDR1 SNHLY and CDR2 FYNNEI. The germline V and J ends were trimmed by 7 bases and 2 bases, with 14 bases remaining between them. The CDR3 consists of 14 residues. DNA of the CDR3: TGTGCCAGCATCAGAGCAGGATTTAACACTGAAGCTTTCTTT. This sequence encodes CASIRAGFNTEAFF.

V usage is TRBV7-6 and J usage is TRBJ2-1; D unclear. Germline V gives CDR1 SGHVS, CDR2 FNYEAQ. V lost 1 base to trimming and J lost 8 bases, with 18 bases between them. The CDR3 runs to 16 residues. The CDR3 protein is CASSLVGYSTVDEQFF. For the CDR3, the DNA is TGTGCCAGCAGCTTAGTCGGCTACAGTACAGTCGATGAGCAGTTCTTC.

The chain is built from TRBV19 and TRBJ1-5; weak D call: TRBD1 (5 bases). This CDR3 is built from 14 residues. V gave up 5 bases and J gave up 8 bases, with 16 bases separating them. Germline V gene data show CDR1 as LNHDA and CDR2 as SQIVND (reference sequence). CDR3 loop: CASSPPGAWEPQHF. DNA of the CDR3: TGTGCCAGTAGTCCTCCTGGGGCTTGGGAGCCCCAGCATTTT.

The CDR3 loop reads CASRRDRGRPSQYF. In DNA form, the CDR3 reads TGTGCCAGCAGGAGGGACAGGGGCCGCCCTTCCCAGTACTTC. The chain combines TRBV6-5 with TRBJ2-5, with 10 bases lining up with TRBD1. With V trimmed by 6 bases and J by 9 bases, 10 bases remained unmatched. The CDR3 is 14 residues long. Germline V gene sequence: CDR1 MNHEY, CDR2 SVGAGI.

This clone was seen a few times. The chain joins TRBV7-9 to TRBJ1-1; 8 nucleotides line up with TRBD1. With 3 bases clipped from V and 12 bases from J, the junction kept 9 bases outside the gene matches. The CDR3 consists of 13 residues. CDR1 SEHNR and CDR2 FQNEAQ come from the germline V gene (reference sequence). CDR3 nucleotide sequence: TGTGCCAGCAGCTTCCCGACAGGGGAGGGGACTTTCTTT. Translating gives CASSFPTGEGTFF.

Details on this clone: Within the sample, other DNA sequences also encode this same CDR3. This chain uses TRBV7-2 with TRBJ2-1; D not certain. CDR3 length: 13 residues. Germline assignment: CDR1 SGHTA and CDR2 FQGNSA. Trimming took off 1 base at V and 1 base at J, with 2 bases between the two ends. This chain's CDR3 is CASSLGSYNEQFF. CDR3 coding DNA: TGTGCCAGCAGCTTAGGATCCTACAATGAGCAGTTCTTC.

The genes are TRBV7-6 and TRBJ2-1, with TRBD2 identical over 10 bases. The trim removed 5 bases at V and 2 bases at J, leaving 6 bases unmatched. The V gene's germline CDR1 is SGHVS and CDR2 FNYEAQ. CDR3 length equals 16 residues. CDR3 sequence (DNA): TGTGCCAGCAGCCTTTATAGCGGGAGGACCTACAATGAGCAGTTCTTC. This encodes CASSLYSGRTYNEQFF.

The table lists this clone with a few counts. V usage is TRBV14 and J usage is TRBJ1-1; D remains ambiguous. CDR3 size: 13 residues. The V and J ends lost 3 bases and 3 bases respectively, with 8 bases between them. Germline V gene sequence: CDR1 SGHDN, CDR2 FVKESK. CDR3 amino acids: CASSHGVYTEAFF. The CDR3 DNA sequence: TGTGCCAGCAGCCATGGTGTTTACACTGAAGCTTTCTTT.

This clone showed up just a few times. The genes are TRBV5-1 and TRBJ2-3; D unresolved. Trimming took 2 bases from V and 0 from J, leaving 4 bases between them. This CDR3 region has 13 residues. The germline V gene encodes CDR1 SGHRS and CDR2 YFSETQ. The CDR3 reads CASSLGSTDTQYF. CDR3 DNA sequence: TGCGCCAGCAGCTTAGGAAGCACAGATACGCAGTATTTT.

The genes are TRBV5-6 and TRBJ2-1, with 7 bases identical to TRBD1. Trimming at V came to 5 bases and at J to 8 bases, leaving 13 bases not matched to a gene. CDR1 and CDR2 from the germline V gene are SGHDT and YYEEEE. The CDR3 has 15 amino acids. The CDR3 reads CASRLTGAHQDEQFF. CDR3 in DNA: TGTGCCAGCAGACTAACAGGGGCCCATCAGGATGAGCAGTTCTTC.

The chain links TRBV5-1 to TRBJ1-1; D gene uncertain. Trimming removed 4 bases from V and 1 base from J, with 8 bases in between. Germline values: CDR1 SGHRS, CDR2 YFSETQ. This CDR3 is 13 amino acids long. The CDR3 sequence: CASSMEENTEAFF. DNA for the CDR3: TGCGCCAGCAGCATGGAGGAGAACACTGAAGCTTTCTTT.

The V and J genes are TRBV5-1 and TRBJ2-7, with 11 bases fitting TRBD1. Trimming took 4 bases from V and 7 from J; bases not matched to a gene: 7. Germline CDR1 is SGHRS and CDR2 is YFSETQ. This CDR3 has 14 amino acids. CDR3 residues: CASSPGQGAREQYF. DNA for the CDR3: TGCGCCAGCAGCCCAGGACAGGGGGCTCGGGAGCAGTACTTC.

The chain has TRBV5-6 and TRBJ1-6; the D is unclear. Germline-derived CDR1 and CDR2 are SGHDT and YYEEEE. The CDR3 is made up of 16 amino acids. Deletions cut 0 bases from V and 7 bases from J, with 14 bases between. CDR3 amino acids: CASSLDGSPTNSPLHF. CDR3 coding DNA: TGTGCCAGCAGCTTGGATGGCTCTCCTACCAATTCACCCCTCCACTTT.